This T cell receptor beta chain emerged from a study of memory CD4+ T cells and cytomegalovirus serostatus. Study as a whole: Healthy Belgian adult donors included roughly ten CMV-positive and 24 CMV-negative people. Study outcomes and limitations: Of 150 to 200 reported CMV TCRbeta sequences, roughly 70 were found in memory CD4+ repertoires.

As concerns this clone: Its antigen is undetermined.

As handled by the study authors: After removing out-of-frame reads, around 2,000,000 distinct TCRbeta sequences remained. Clones were sequenced by immunoSEQ multiplex PCR, and TCRdb holds only the in-frame ones, with some missing. Clone size and V and J calls were adopted from that table, with D and trimming inferred from the DNA. Found here are 30,000 to 40,000 clones, roughly 80% of them singletons; the top ten hold around 0.63%. From germline, CDR1 is MDHEN and CDR2 SYDVKM. CDR3 length: 12 residues. The germline V and J ends were trimmed by 4 bases and 3 bases, with 7 bases remaining between them. Single viable CD3+CD4+CD8-CD45RO+ cells were sorted as the memory CD4+ T cells. Total CD4+ T cells were enriched by CD4 positive selection.

The origin of this receptor is an adult in good health and CMV-seronegative. Some clones in this sample may be carry-over from other donors' samples. This chain connects TRBV28 to TRBJ2-7; TRBD1 might be the D (6 bases). Sequenced: memory CD4+ T cells from blood. As DNA, the CDR3 is TGTGCCAGCAGTTCAGGGGACTACGAGCAGTACTTC. It translates to CASSSGDYEQYF. Combining the CDR3 with reference TRBV28 and TRBJ2-7 gives the whole variable domain DVKVTQSSRYLVKRTGEKVFLECVQDMDHENMFWYRQDPGLGLRLIYFSYDVKMKEKGDIPEGYSVSREKKERFSLILESASTNQTSMYLCASSSGDYEQYFGPGTRLTVT.